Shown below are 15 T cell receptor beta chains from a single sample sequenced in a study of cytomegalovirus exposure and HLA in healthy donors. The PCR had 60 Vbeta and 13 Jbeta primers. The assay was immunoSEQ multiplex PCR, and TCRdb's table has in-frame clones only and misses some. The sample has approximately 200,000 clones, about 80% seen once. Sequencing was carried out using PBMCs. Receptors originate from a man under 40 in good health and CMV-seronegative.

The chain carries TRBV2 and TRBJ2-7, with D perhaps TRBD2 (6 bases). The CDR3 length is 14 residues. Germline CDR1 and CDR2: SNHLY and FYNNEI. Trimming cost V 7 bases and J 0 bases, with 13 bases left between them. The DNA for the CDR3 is TGTGCCAGCATGGTGGAGGGTAACTCCTACGAGCAGTACTTC. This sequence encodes CASMVEGNSYEQYF.

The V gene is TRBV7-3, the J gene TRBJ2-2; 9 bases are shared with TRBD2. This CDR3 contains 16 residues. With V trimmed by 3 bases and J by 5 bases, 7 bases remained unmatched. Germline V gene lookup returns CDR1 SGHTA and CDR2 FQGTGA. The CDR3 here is CASSFSGSSGTGELFF. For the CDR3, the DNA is TGTGCCAGCAGCTTTAGCGGGAGCTCGGGGACCGGGGAGCTGTTTTTT.

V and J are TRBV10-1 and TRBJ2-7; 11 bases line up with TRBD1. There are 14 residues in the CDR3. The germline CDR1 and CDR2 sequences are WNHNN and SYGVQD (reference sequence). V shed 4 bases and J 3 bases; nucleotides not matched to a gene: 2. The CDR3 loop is CASSVDRGLYEQYF. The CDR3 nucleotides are TGCGCCAGCAGTGTGGACAGGGGGCTCTACGAGCAGTACTTC.

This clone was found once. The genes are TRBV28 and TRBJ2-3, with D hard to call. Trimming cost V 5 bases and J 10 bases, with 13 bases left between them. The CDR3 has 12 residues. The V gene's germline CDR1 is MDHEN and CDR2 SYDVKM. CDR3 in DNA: TGTGCCAGCAGTCCTCTAAGCGTCGCGCAGTATTTT. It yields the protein CASSPLSVAQYF.

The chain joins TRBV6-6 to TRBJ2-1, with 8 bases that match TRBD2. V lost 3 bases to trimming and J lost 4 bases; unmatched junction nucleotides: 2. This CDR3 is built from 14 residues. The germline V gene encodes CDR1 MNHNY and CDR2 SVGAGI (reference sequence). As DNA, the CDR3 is TGTGCCAGCAGTTATAGCGGGACTTACAATGAGCAGTTCTTC. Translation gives CASSYSGTYNEQFF.

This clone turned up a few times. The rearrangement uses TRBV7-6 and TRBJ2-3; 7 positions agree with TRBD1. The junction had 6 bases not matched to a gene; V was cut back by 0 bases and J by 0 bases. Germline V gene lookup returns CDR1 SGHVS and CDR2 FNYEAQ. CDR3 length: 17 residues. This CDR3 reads CASSLASQGVSTDTQYF. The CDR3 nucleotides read TGTGCCAGCAGCTTAGCGAGTCAGGGGGTTAGCACAGATACGCAGTATTTT.

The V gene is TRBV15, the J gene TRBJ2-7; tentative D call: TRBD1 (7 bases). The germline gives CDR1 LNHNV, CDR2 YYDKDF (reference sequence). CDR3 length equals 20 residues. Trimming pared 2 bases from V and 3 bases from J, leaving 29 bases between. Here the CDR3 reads CATSRKDYPGQHGGIYEQYF. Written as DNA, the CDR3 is TGTGCCACCAGCAGAAAAGACTACCCGGGACAGCACGGGGGCATCTACGAGCAGTACTTC.

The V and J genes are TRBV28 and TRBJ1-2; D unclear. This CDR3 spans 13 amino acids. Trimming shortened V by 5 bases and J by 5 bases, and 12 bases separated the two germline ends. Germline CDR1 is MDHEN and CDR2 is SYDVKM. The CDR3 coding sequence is TGTGCCAGCAGTCTGGCCTCGGGATATGGCTACACCTTC. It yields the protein CASSLASGYGYTF.

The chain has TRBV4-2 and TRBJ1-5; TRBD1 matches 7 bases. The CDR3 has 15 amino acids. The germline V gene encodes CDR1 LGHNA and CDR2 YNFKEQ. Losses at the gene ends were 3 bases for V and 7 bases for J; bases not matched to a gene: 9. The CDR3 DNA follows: TGTGCCAGCAGCCACGCGGGACAGTTCGGACAGCCCCAGCATTTT. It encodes CASSHAGQFGQPQHF.

CDR3 sequence (DNA): TGTGCCAGCAGCTCCAACGCGAATGGGGAGCTGTTTTTT. Translation: CASSSNANGELFF. The rearrangement uses TRBV7-7 and TRBJ2-2; no firm D call. Deletions cut 4 bases from V and 8 bases from J, with 11 bases between. The CDR3 is 13 amino acids. In germline, CDR1 is SSHAT, CDR2 FNYEAQ (reference sequence).

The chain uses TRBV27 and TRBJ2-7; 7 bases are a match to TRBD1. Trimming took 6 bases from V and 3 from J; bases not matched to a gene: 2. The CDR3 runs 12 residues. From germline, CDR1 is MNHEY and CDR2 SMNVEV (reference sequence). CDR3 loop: CASSRDSYEQYF. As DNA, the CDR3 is TGTGCCAGCAGCCGGGACAGCTACGAGCAGTACTTC.

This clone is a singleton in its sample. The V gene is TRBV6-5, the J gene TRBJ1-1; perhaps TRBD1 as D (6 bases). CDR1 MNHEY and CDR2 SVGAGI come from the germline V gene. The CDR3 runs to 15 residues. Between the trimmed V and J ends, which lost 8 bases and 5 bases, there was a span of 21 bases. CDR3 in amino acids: CASRTQQGLVTEAFF. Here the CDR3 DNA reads TGTGCCAGCCGAACACAACAGGGTCTGGTGACTGAAGCTTTCTTT.

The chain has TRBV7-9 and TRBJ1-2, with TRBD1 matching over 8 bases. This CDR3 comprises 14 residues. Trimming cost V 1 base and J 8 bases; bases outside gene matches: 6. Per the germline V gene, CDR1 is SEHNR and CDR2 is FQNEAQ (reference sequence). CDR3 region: CASSLDAGGKGYTF. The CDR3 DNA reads TGTGCCAGCAGCTTAGATGCAGGGGGCAAAGGCTACACCTTC.

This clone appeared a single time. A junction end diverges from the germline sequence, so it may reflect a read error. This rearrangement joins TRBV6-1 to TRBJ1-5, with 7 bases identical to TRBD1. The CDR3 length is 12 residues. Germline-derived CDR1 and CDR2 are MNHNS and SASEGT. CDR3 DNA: TGTGCCAGCAATGAAGGGGGCGGGCCCCAGCATTTT. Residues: CASNEGGGPQHF.

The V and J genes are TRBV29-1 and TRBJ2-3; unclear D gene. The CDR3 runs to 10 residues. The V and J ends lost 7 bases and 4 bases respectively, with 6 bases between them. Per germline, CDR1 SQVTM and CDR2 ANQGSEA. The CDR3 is CSAGADTQYF. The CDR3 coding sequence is TGCAGCGCCGGAGCAGATACGCAGTATTTT.